What follows is one T cell receptor beta chain and its context. What it binds is not known. Method: immunoSEQ multiplex PCR; TCRdb's copy keeps in-frame clones and lacks some. The record shows under 25,000 clones for this sample, with no singletons present. J lost 3 bases, V lost 0 bases, and 1 base had no gene match. The CDR3 sequence is 14 residues long. Germline V gives CDR1 PRHDT, CDR2 FYEKMQ (reference sequence). The entry originates in a study of T cells after posttransplantation cyclophosphamide. Whole-study findings and limits: Later blood repertoires were often dominated by clones from the donor CD8+ memory compartment. TRB clonality was highly associated with recipient CMV seropositivity and reactivation. TRB overlap between skin or GI tissue T cells and blood was limited.

The rearrangement joins TRBV13 to TRBJ2-7; 8 bases match TRBD1. The TCR comes from a woman in her sixties in good health, CMV-negative, and a related stem cell transplant donor. Material for sequencing was PBMCs. CDR3 amino acids: CASSLGTGGYEQYF. The CDR3 nucleotides read TGTGCCAGCAGCTTAGGAACAGGGGGCTACGAGCAGTACTTC.